This TCR beta chain appears in the sequencing data of a study of cytomegalovirus exposure and HLA in healthy donors. General study findings and limits: Later analysis showed most CMV-associated TCR beta chains appearing HLA-restricted. Per a prior analysis, the majority of TCR beta V segments were productive roughly 87% or roughly 30% of the time.

V was pared by 1 base and J by 5 bases, with 13 bases between. Germline loops: CDR1 SGHTA, CDR2 FQGNSA. CDR3 length equals 15 residues. PCR amplification relied on 60 Vbeta primers (plus 13 Jbeta primers). Profiled with immunoSEQ multiplex PCR; TCRdb holds only in-frame clones, not every one. Of some 170,000 clones in the sample, roughly 81% were seen once. This clone was detected a few times. Its antigen is currently unknown. The chain carries TRBV7-2 and TRBJ2-3, with TRBD2 as a possible D gene (5 bases). This receptor was taken from a woman in her fifties or sixties in good health and CMV-seronegative. The sequenced sample was PBMCs. DNA for the CDR3: TGTGCCAGCAGCTTAGTGGTAGGAGGTCAAGATACGCAGTATTTT. Its translation is CASSLVVGGQDTQYF.